Listed here are 7 T cell receptor beta chains from one sample, sequenced in a study of blood T cell repertoires in COVID-19. The repertoire was sequenced with immunoSEQ multiplex PCR; TCRdb's copy has only in-frame clones and lacks some. Among about 250,000 clones listed, roughly nine tenths were seen once. Sequenced input: peripheral blood. These receptors all come from a woman aged 40 to 49 who had recovered from COVID-19.

V is TRBV7-9 and J is TRBJ1-2, with D unclear. The germline V and J ends were trimmed by 3 bases and 3 bases, with 8 bases remaining between them. The CDR3 totals 13 residues. Germline lookup yields CDR1 SEHNR and CDR2 FQNEAQ (reference sequence). The CDR3 protein is CASSLTLDYGYTF. The CDR3 coding sequence is TGTGCCAGCAGCTTGACATTGGACTATGGCTACACCTTC.

The V and J genes are TRBV5-4 and TRBJ2-5; 7 bases are shared with TRBD1. Germline V gives CDR1 SGHNT, CDR2 YYREEE (reference sequence). The CDR3 contains 14 residues. V dropped 4 bases and J dropped 1; count of bases not matched to a gene: 4. This chain's CDR3 is CASSIQGPQETQYF. As DNA, the CDR3 is TGTGCCAGCAGCATACAGGGGCCCCAAGAGACCCAGTACTTC.

V gene TRBV11-2 combines with J gene TRBJ2-2; 8 nucleotides line up with TRBD2. Germline loops: CDR1 SGHAT, CDR2 FQNNGV. CDR3 length: 15 amino acids. The junction had 4 bases not matched to a gene; V was cut back by 4 bases and J by 3 bases. This CDR3 is CASSSGTSYTGELFF. CDR3 nucleotides: TGTGCCAGCAGCTCCGGGACTAGTTACACCGGGGAGCTGTTTTTT.

The V call is TRBV10-1, the J call TRBJ1-5; D gene uncertain. The V end lost 3 bases, the J end lost 0 bases, and 12 bases lay between the germline ends. Germline CDR1 WNHNN, CDR2 SYGVQD (reference sequence). This CDR3 contains 16 residues. CDR3 in amino acids: CASSDGVRGSNQPQHF. The CDR3 DNA follows: TGCGCCAGCAGTGACGGAGTGAGAGGTAGCAATCAGCCCCAGCATTTT.

The chain employs TRBV28 and TRBJ1-2, with TRBD1 as a possible D gene (6 bases). The CDR3 spans 13 residues. CDR1 is MDHEN, CDR2 SYDVKM, per germline. Trimming left V 3 bases short and J 8 bases short, with 13 bases between. CDR3 amino acids: CASSLTGPAGYTF. The CDR3 nucleotides read TGTGCCAGCAGTTTGACAGGACCAGCCGGCTACACCTTC.

The chain uses TRBV4-3 and TRBJ1-5; D gene ambiguous. CDR3 size: 13 residues. Germline lookup yields CDR1 LGHNA and CDR2 YSLEER. Trimming left V 1 base short and J 4 bases short, with 5 bases between. The CDR3 here is CASSQAVNQPQHF. DNA of the CDR3: TGCGCCAGCAGCCAAGCAGTAAATCAGCCCCAGCATTTT.

V usage is TRBV4-1 and J usage is TRBJ1-2, with a weak D call TRBD1 (5 bases). This CDR3 contains 15 residues. V was clipped by 2 bases and J by 3 bases, with 13 bases between them. Germline V lookup: CDR1 MGHRA, CDR2 YSYEKL. CDR3 region: CASSQTPRVDYGYTF. In DNA, the CDR3 is TGCGCCAGCAGCCAAACTCCCAGGGTGGACTATGGCTACACCTTC.